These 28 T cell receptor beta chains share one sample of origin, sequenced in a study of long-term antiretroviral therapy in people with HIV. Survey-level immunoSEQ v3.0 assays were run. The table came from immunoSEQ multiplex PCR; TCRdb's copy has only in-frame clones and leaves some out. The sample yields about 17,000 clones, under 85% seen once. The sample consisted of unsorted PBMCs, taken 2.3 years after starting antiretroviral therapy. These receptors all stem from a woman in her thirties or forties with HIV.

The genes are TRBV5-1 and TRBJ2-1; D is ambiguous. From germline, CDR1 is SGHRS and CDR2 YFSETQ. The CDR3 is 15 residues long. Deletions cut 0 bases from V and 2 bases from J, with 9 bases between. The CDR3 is CASSLEPGTYNEQFF. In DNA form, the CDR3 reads TGCGCCAGCAGCTTGGAACCGGGTACCTACAATGAGCAGTTCTTC.

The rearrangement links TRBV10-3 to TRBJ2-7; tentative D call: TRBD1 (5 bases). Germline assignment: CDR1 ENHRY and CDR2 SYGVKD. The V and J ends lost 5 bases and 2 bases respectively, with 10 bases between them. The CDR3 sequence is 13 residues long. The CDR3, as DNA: TGTGCCATCAGTCAGACAGAGACCTACGAGCAGTACTTC. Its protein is CAISQTETYEQYF.

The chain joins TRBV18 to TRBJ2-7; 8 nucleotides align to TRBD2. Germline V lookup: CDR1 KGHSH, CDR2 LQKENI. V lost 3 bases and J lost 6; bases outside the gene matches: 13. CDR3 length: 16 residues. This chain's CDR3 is CASSPIEVAGSSEQYF. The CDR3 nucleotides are TGTGCCAGCTCACCCATCGAAGTAGCGGGATCTTCCGAGCAGTACTTC.

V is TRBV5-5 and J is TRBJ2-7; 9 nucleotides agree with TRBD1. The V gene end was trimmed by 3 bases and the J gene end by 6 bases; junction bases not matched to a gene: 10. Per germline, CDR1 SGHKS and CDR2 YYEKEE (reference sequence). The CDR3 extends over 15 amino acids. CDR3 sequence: CASSSGTGQSSEQYF. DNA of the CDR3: TGTGCCAGCAGCTCGGGGACAGGGCAAAGTAGCGAGCAGTACTTC.

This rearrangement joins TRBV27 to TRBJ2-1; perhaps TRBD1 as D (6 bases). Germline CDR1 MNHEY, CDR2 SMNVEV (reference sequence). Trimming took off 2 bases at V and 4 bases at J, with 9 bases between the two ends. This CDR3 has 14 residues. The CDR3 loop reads CASSLITGYNEQFF. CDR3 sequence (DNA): TGTGCCAGCAGTTTAATAACAGGGTACAATGAGCAGTTCTTC.

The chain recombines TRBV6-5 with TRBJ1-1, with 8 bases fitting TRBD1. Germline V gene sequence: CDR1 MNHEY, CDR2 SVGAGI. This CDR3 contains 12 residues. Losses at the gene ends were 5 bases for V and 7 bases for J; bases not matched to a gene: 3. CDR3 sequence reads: CASSPGGGEAFF. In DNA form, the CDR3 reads TGTGCCAGCAGTCCAGGGGGCGGTGAAGCTTTCTTT.

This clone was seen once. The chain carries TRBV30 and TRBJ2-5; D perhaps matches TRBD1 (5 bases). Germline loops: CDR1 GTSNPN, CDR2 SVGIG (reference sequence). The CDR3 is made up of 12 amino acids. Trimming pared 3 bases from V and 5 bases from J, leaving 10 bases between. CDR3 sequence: CAWRTGGETQYF. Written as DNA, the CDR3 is TGTGCCTGGAGAACAGGCGGCGAGACCCAGTACTTC. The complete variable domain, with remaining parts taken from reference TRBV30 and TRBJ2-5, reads SQTIHQWPATLVQPVGSPLSLECTVEGTSNPNLYWYRQAAGRGLQLLFYSVGIGQISSEVPQNLSASRPQDRQFILSSKKLLLSDSGFYLCAWRTGGETQYFGPGTRLLVL.

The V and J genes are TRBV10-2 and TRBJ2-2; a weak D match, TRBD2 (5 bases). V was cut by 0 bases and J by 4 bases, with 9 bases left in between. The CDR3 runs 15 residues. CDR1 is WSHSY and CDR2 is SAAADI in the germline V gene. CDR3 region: CASSESREITGELFF. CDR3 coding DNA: TGCGCCAGCAGTGAGTCGAGGGAGATCACCGGGGAGCTGTTTTTT.

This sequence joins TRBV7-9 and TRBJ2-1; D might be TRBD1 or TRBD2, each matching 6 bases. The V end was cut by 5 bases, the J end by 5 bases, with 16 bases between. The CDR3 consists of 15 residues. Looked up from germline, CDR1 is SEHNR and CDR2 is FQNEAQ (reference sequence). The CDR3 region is CASSIWGGDNNEQFF. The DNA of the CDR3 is TGTGCCAGCAGCATCTGGGGCGGGGACAACAATGAGCAGTTCTTC.

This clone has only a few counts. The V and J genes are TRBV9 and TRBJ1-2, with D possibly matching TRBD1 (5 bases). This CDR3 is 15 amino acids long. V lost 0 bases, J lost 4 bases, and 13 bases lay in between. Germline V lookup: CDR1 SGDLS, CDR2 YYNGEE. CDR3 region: CASSVEGSDSYGYTF. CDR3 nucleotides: TGTGCCAGCAGCGTAGAGGGGTCGGATTCCTATGGCTACACCTTC.

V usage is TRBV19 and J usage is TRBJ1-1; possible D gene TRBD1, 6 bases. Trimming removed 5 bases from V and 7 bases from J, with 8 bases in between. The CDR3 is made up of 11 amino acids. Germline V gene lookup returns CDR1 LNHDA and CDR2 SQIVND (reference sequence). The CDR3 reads CASSVRGEAFF. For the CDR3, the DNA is TGTGCCAGTAGTGTCAGGGGTGAAGCTTTCTTT. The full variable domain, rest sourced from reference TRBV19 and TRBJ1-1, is DGGITQSPKYLFRKEGQNVTLSCEQNLNHDAMYWYRQDPGQGLRLIYYSQIVNDFQKGDIAEGYSVSREKKESFPLTVTSAQKNPTAFYLCASSVRGEAFFGQGTRLTVV.

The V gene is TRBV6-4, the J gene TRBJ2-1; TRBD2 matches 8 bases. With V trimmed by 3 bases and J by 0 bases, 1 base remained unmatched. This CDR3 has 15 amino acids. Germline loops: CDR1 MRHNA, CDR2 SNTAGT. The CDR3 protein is CASSETSASYNEQFF. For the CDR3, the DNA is TGTGCCAGCAGTGAGACTAGCGCCTCCTACAATGAGCAGTTCTTC.

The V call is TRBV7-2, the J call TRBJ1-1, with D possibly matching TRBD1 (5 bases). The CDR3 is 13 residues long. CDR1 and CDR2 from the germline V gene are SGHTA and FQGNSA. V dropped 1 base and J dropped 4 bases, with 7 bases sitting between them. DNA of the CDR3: TGTGCCAGCAGCTTAGGGGGCGGCACTGAAGCTTTCTTT. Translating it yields CASSLGGGTEAFF.

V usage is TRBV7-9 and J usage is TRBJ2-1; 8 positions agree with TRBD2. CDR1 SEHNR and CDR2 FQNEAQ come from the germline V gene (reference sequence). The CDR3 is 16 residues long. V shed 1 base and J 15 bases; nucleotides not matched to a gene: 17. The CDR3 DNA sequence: TGTGCCAGCAGCTTAGTTTGGACGGGAGGGCACTTCGATCTGTTCTTC. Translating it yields CASSLVWTGGHFDLFF.

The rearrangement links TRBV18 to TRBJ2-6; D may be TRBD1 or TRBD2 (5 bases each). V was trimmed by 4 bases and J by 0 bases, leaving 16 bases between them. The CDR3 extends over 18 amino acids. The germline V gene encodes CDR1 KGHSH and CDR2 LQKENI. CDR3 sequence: CASSLGGDGLSGANVLTF. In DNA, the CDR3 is TGTGCCAGCTCACTGGGTGGGGACGGACTCTCTGGGGCCAACGTCCTGACTTTC.

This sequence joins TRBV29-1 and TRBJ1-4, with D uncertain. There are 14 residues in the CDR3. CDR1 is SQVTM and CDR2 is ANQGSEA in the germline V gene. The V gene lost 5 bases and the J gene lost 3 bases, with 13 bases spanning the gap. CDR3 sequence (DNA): TGCAGCGTTCTAAGTTTGGTGCCTAATGAAAAACTGTTTTTT. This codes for CSVLSLVPNEKLFF. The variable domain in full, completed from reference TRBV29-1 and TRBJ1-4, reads SAVISQKPSRDICQRGTSLTIQCQVDSQVTMMFWYRQQPGQSLTLIATANQGSEATYESGFVIDKFPISRPNLTFSTLTVSNMSPEDSSIYLCSVLSLVPNEKLFFGSGTQLSVL.

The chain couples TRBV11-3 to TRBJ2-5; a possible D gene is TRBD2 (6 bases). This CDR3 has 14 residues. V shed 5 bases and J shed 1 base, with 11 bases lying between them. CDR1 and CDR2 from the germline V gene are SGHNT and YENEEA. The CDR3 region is CASSQTGLQETQYF. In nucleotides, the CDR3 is TGTGCCAGCAGCCAAACGGGACTCCAAGAGACCCAGTACTTC.

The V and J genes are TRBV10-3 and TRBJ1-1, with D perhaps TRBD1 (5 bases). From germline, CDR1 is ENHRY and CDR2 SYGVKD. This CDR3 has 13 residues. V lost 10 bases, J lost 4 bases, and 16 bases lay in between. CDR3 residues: CATSGGGATEAFF. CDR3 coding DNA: TGTGCCACGTCCGGGGGGGGTGCCACTGAAGCTTTCTTT.

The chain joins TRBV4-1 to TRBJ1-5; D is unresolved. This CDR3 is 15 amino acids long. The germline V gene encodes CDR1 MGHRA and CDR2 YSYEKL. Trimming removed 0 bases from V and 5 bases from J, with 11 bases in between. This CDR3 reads CASSQDYIRDQPQHF. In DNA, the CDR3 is TGCGCCAGCAGCCAAGATTACATAAGGGATCAGCCCCAGCATTTT.

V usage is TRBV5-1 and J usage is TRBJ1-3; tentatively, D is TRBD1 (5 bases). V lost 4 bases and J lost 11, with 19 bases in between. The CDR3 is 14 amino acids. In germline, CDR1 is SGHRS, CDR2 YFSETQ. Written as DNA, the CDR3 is TGCGCCAGCAGCCCGAACGGGGCAGGCTTCGCCATATATTTT. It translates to CASSPNGAGFAIYF.

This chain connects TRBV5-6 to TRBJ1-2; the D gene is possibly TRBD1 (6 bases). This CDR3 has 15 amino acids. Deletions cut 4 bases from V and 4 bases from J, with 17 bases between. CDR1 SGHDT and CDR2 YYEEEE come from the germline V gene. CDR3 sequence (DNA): TGTGCCAGCAGCGGACTGGGGGGGCAGGCCTATGGCTACACCTTC. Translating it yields CASSGLGGQAYGYTF.

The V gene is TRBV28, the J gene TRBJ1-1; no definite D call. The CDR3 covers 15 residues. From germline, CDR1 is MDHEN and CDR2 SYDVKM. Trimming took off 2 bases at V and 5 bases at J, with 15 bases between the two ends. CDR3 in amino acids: CASSLEGRWGTEAFF. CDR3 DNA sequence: TGTGCCAGCAGTTTAGAAGGCCGGTGGGGTACTGAAGCTTTCTTT.

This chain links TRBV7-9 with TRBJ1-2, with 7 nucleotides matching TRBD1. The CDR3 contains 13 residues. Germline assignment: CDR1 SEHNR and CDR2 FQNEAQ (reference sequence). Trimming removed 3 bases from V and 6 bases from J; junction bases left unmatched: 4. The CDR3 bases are TGTGCCAGCAGCTTCGAAGGGGGCAATGGCTACACCTTC. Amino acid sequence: CASSFEGGNGYTF.

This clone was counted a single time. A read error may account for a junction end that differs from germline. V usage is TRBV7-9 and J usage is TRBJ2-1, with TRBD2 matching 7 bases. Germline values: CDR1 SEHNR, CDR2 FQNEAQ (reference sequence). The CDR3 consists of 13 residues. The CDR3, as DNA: TGTGCCAGCACCTTAACGGGGAGGGCTGAGCAGTTCTTC. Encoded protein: CASTLTGRAEQFF.

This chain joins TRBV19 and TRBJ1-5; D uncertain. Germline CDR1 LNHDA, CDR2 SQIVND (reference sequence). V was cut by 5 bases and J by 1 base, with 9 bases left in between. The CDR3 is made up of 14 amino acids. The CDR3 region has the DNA TGTGCCAGTAGTCCAGGACTGAGCAATCAGCCCCAGCATTTT. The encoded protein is CASSPGLSNQPQHF.

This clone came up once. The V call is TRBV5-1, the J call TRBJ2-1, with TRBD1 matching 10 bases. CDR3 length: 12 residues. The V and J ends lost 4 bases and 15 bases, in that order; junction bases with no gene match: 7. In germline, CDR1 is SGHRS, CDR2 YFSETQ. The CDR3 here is CASSLGTGERFF. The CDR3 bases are TGCGCCAGCAGCCTGGGGACAGGGGAAAGGTTCTTC.

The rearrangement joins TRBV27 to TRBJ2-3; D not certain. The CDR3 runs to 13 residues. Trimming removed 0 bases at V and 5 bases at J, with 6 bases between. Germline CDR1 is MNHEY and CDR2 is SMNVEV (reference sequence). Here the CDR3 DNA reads TGTGCCAGCAGTTTATCGTTCGGAGATACGCAGTATTTT. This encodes CASSLSFGDTQYF.

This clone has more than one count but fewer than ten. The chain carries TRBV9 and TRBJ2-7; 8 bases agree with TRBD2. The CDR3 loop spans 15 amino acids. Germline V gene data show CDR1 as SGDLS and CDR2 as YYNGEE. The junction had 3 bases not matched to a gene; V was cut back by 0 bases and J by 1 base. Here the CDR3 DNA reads TGTGCCAGCAGCGTAGGTAGCGGGGTTTCCTACGAGCAGTACTTC. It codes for CASSVGSGVSYEQYF. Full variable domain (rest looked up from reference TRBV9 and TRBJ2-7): DSGVTQTPKHLITATGQRVTLRCSPRSGDLSVYWYQQSLDQGLQFLIQYYNGEERAKGNILERFSAQQFPDLHSELNLSSLELGDSALYFCASSVGSGVSYEQYFGPGTRLTVT.